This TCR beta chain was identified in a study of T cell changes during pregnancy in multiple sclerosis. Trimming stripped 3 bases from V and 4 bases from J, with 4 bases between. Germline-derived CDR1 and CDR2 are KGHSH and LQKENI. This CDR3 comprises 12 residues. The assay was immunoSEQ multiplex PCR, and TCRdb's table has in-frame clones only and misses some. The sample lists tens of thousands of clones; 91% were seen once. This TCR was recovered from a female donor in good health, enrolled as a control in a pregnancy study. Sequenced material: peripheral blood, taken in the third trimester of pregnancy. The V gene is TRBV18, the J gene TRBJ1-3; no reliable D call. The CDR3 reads CASSPLGNTIYF. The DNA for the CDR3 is TGTGCCAGCTCACCCCTGGGAAACACCATATATTTT.